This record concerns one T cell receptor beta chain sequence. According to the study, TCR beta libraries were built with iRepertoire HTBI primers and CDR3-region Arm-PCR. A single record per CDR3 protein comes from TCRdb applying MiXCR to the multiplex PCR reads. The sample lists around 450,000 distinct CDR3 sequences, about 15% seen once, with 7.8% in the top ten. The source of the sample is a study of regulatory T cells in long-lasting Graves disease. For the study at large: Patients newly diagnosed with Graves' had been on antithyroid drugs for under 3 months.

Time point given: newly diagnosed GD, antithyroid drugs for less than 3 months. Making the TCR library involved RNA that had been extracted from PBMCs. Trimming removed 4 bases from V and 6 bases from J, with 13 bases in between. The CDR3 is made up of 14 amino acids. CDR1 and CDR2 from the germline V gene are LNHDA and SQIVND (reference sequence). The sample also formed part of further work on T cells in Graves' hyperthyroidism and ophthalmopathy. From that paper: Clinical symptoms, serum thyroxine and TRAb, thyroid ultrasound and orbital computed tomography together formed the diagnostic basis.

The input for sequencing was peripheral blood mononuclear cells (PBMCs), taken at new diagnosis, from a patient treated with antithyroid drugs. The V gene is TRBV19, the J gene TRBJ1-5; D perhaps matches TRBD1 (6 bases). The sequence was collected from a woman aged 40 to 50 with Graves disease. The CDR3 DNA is TGTGCCAGTAGTACCGGAGGGGGTCTTCAGCCCCAGCATTTT. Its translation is CASSTGGGLQPQHF.